This TCR beta chain was obtained from a study of blood T cell repertoires in COVID-19. Clones were read by immunoSEQ multiplex PCR, and TCRdb kept only the in-frame ones, dropping some. In the table there are about 160,000 clones, roughly 89% of which are singletons. Sample: peripheral blood. This clonotype was obtained from a woman aged 70-85 years with COVID-19, enrolled during active disease.

DNA for the CDR3: TGTGCCAGCAGTGACTACAGGGGTTATAGCGACGAGCAGTACTTC. Encoded protein: CASSDYRGYSDEQYF. V gene TRBV25-1 combines with J gene TRBJ2-7; the match to TRBD1 covers 7 bases. The CDR3 is 15 residues long. Trimming removed 3 bases from V and 5 bases from J; junction bases left unmatched: 10. Per the germline V gene, CDR1 is MGHDK and CDR2 is SYGVNS.